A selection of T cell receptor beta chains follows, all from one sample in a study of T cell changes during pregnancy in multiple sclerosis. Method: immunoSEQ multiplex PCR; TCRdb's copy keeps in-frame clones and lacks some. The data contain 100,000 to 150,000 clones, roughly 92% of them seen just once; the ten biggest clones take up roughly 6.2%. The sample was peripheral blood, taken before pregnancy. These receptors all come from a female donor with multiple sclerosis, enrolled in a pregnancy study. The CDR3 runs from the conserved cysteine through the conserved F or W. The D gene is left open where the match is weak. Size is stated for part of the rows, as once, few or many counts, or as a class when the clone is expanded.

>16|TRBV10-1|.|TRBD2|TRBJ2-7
TGCGCCAGCGGAGCCTCTAGCGGGAGGGACCTCTACGAGCAGTACTTC
CASGASSGRDLYEQYF
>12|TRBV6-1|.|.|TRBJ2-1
TGTGCCAGCAGACAAAGCGGCAATGAGCAGTTCTTC
CASRQSGNEQFF
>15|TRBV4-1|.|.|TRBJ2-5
TGCGCCAGCAGCCTGTACCACCGGGAACAAGAGACCCAGTACTTC
CASSLYHREQETQYF
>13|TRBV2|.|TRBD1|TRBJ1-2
TGTGCCAGGGGGCACAGGGGTTTAGGGGGCTACACCTTC
CARGHRGLGGYTF
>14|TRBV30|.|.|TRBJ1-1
TGTGCCTGGACAACAGGCCCCTTGAACACTGAAGCTTTCTTT
CAWTTGPLNTEAFF
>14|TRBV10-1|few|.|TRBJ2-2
TGCGCCAGCAGTCCGACAGGAAACACCGGGGAGCTGTTTTTT
CASSPTGNTGELFF
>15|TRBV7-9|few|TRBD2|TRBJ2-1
TGTGCCAGCAGCTTAGTTGCGGGAGTGGGAAATGAGCAGTTCTTC
CASSLVAGVGNEQFF
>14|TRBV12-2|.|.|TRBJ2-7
TGTGCAAGTCGCTTAGCGCAGGCATCATACGAGCAGTACTTC
CASRLAQASYEQYF
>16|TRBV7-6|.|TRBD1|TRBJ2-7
TGTGCCAGCAGCGGAGGAACGGGGACAGGGTCCCACGAGCAGTACTTC
CASSGGTGTGSHEQYF
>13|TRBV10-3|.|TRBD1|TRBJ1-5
TGTGCCATCAGTGAAACAGGGGAGAGGCCCCAGCATTTT
CAISETGERPQHF
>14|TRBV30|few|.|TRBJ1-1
TGTGCCTGGAGGGAGACATGGAGGGACACTGAAGCTTTCTTT
CAWRETWRDTEAFF
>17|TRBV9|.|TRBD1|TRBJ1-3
TGTGCCAGCAGCGTCTTTGAAGGGGGCGTCTCTGGAAACACCATATATTTT
CASSVFEGGVSGNTIYF
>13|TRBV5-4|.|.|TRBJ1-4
TGTGCCAGCAGCTTATCCGGGAATGAAAAACTGTTTTTT
CASSLSGNEKLFF
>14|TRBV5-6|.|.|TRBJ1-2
TGTGCCAGCCCCGGGGAGCCAGTTAACTATGGCTACACCTTC
CASPGEPVNYGYTF
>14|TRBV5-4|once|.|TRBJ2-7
TGTGCCAGCAGCCCGGCGGGCAGGAACTACGAGCAGTACTTC
CASSPAGRNYEQYF
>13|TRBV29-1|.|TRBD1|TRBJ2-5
TGCAGCGTTGATAGGGGGCAGGGGGAGACCCAGTACTTC
CSVDRGQGETQYF
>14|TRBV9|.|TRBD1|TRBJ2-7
TGTGCCAGCAGCCCACGGGACAGGGGTTACGAGCAGTACTTC
CASSPRDRGYEQYF
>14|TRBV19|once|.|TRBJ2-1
TGTGCCAGTAGTATAGTAGGGAGGAACAATGAGCAGTTCTTC
CASSIVGRNNEQFF
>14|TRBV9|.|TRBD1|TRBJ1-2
TGTGCCAGCAGCACCCCGGGACAGGGCTATGGCTACACCTTC
CASSTPGQGYGYTF
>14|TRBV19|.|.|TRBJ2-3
TGTGCCAGTAGTATAGGTCCGGAGGGGGCTACGCAGTATTTT
CASSIGPEGATQYF
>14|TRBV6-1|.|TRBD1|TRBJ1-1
TGTGCCAGCAGTCCTCAACAGGGGGCGACTGAAGCTTTCTTT
CASSPQQGATEAFF
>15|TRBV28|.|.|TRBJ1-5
TGTGCCAGCAGTTCACCTGGACAGAGGGGTCAGCCCCAGCATTTT
CASSSPGQRGQPQHF
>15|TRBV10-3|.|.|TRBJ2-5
TGTGCCATCAGTAGCGGCCGGTACGACCAAGAGACCCAGTACTTC
CAISSGRYDQETQYF
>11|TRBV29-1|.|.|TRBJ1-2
TGCAGCGTTGAGAGGGCCGCTGGCTACACCTTC
CSVERAAGYTF
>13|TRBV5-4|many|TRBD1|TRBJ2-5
TGTGCCAGCAGCTCGGGACAGCAAGAGACCCAGTACTTC
CASSSGQQETQYF
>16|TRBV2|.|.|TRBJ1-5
TGTGCCAGCAGTGCGCCCGGAGGCAGGGGATATCAGCCCCAGCATTTT
CASSAPGGRGYQPQHF
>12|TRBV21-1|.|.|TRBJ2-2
TGTGCCAGCGGGACTTGCACCGGGGAGCTGTTTTTT
CASGTCTGELFF
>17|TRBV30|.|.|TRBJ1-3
TGTGCCTGGAGTGTTAGTCGGGGGAGGGTCGGTGGAAACACCATATATTTT
CAWSVSRGRVGGNTIYF
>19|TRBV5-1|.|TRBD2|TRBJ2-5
TGCGCCAGCAGCTTGCCCCGATCTAGCGGGGGGGCATATCAAGAGACCCAGTACTTC
CASSLPRSSGGAYQETQYF
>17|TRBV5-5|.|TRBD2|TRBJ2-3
TGTGCCAGCAGCAGCCTCGGACTAGCGTCTAGCACAGATACGCAGTATTTT
CASSSLGLASSTDTQYF
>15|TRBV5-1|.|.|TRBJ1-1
TGCGCCAGCAGCCTTACAGGCGCCTTAAGCACTGAAGCTTTCTTT
CASSLTGALSTEAFF
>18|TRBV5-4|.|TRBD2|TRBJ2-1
TGTGCCAGCAGCTGGGGGGGCCGGGGTAGCGGGGTATACAATGAGCAGTTCTTC
CASSWGGRGSGVYNEQFF
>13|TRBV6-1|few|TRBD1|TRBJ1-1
TGTGCCGGCGGGGACAGTGAGAACACTGAAGCTTTCTTT
CAGGDSENTEAFF
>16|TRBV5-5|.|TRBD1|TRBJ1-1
TGTGCCAGCAGCTTCCCTCCTGACAGGGGCGGCACTGAAGCTTTCTTT
CASSFPPDRGGTEAFF
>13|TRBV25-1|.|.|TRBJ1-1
TGTGCCAGCAGTAGCACAGGGAACACTGAAGCTTTCTTT
CASSSTGNTEAFF
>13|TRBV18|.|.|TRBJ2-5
TGTGCCAGCTCACCAAGAGGCCAAGAGACCCAGTACTTC
CASSPRGQETQYF
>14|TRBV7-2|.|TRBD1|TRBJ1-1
TGTGCCAGCAGCTTAAACAGGGGGTGGACTGAAGCTTTCTTT
CASSLNRGWTEAFF
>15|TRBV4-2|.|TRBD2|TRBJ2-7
TGTGCCAGCAGCCAAGACGGGCGGGAGGGCAGGCGACAGTACTTC
CASSQDGREGRRQYF
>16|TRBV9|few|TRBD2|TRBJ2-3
TGTGCCAGCAGCGCCGGACTAGCGGAATTCACAGATACGCAGTATTTT
CASSAGLAEFTDTQYF
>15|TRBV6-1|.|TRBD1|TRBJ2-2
TGTGCCAGCAGGGACAGGGGGTATCTCACCGGGGAGCTGTTTTTT
CASRDRGYLTGELFF
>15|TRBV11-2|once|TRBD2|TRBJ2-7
TGTGCCAGCAGCTCGTTAGCGGGAGGGACCTACGAGCAGTACTTC
CASSSLAGGTYEQYF
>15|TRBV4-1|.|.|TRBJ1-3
TGCGCCAGCAGCCAAGGGGACACGAGAGGAAACACCATATATTTT
CASSQGDTRGNTIYF
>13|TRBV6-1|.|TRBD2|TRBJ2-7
TGTGCCAGCATCGGGGGGTACCCCTACGAGCAGTACTTC
CASIGGYPYEQYF
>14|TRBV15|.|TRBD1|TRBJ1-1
TGTGCCACCAGCATGACAGGGGCCGGCACTGAAGCTTTCTTT
CATSMTGAGTEAFF
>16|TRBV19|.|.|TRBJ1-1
TGTGCCAGTAGTATAGATAGGCACGCAGGATTCACTGAAGCTTTCTTT
CASSIDRHAGFTEAFF
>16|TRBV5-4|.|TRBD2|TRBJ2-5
TGTGCCAGCAGCATAGGACTAGCGGGGGGGTTAGAGACCCAGTACTTC
CASSIGLAGGLETQYF
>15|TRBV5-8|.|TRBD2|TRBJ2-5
TGTGCCAGCAGCATGGGACTAGCGGGATTGGAGACCCAGTACTTC
CASSMGLAGLETQYF
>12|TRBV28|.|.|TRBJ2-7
TGTGCCAGCAGCGACAGCCCCTACGAGCAGTACTTC
CASSDSPYEQYF
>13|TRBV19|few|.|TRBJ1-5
TGTGCCAGTAGTCGACAGGGCAATCAGCCCCAGCATTTT
CASSRQGNQPQHF
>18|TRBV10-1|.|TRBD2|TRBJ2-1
TGCGCCAGCAGTGAGATGGGACTAGCGGGACCCCGTTACAATGAGCAGTTCTTC
CASSEMGLAGPRYNEQFF
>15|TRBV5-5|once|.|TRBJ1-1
TGTGCCAGCAGCTTGCAGGGCGTGGCAGGGAGGAGAGCTTTCTTT
CASSLQGVAGRRAFF
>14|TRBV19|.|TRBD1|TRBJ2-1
TGTGCCAGTAGCACCTCTTACAGGGGGAATGAGCAGTTCTTC
CASSTSYRGNEQFF